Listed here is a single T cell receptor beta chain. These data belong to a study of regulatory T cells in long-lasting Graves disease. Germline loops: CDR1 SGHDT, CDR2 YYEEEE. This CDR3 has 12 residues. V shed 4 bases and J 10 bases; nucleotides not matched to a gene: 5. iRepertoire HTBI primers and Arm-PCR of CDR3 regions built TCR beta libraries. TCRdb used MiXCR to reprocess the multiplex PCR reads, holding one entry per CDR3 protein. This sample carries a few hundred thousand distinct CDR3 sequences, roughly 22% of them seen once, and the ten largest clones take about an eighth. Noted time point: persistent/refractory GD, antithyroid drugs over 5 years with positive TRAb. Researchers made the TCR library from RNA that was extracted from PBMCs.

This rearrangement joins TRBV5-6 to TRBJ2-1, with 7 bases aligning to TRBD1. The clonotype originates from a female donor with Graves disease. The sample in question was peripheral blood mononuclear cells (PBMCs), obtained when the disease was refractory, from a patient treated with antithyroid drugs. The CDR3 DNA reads TGTGCCAGCAGCCTAGGACAGGCGGAGCAGTTCTTC. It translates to CASSLGQAEQFF.